Listed here are 30 T cell receptor beta chains from one sample, sequenced in a study of blood T cell repertoires in COVID-19. Generated by immunoSEQ multiplex PCR, the TCRdb table keeps only in-frame clones and is missing some. The sample holds about 89,000 clones; about four fifths are singletons and the top ten take roughly 6.3%. The sample taken for sequencing was peripheral blood. The source is a man between 65 and 80 years old with COVID-19, enrolled during active disease.

The chain uses TRBV9 and TRBJ2-3; 14 positions match TRBD2. V lost 3 bases and J lost 6; bases outside the gene matches: 6. CDR1 and CDR2 (germline): SGDLS, YYNGEE. The CDR3 is 16 amino acids. The chain's CDR3 is CASSAGTSGSFDTQYF. CDR3 nucleotides: TGTGCCAGCAGCGCCGGGACTAGCGGGAGTTTTGATACGCAGTATTTT.

CDR3 in DNA: TGTGCCAGCAGTTTAAGGCAGGGGGCGAAGCTGTTTTTT. Its translation: CASSLRQGAKLFF. This chain connects TRBV12-3 or TRBV12-4 to TRBJ2-2, with 8 bases matching TRBD1. V lost 2 bases and J lost 12; bases outside the gene matches: 5. This CDR3 is built from 13 residues.

This clone has only one observation. V and J are TRBV5-1 and TRBJ1-4; the match to TRBD1 covers 12 bases. The V gene end was trimmed by 1 base and the J gene end by 8 bases; junction bases not matched to a gene: 6. Germline lookup yields CDR1 SGHRS and CDR2 YFSETQ. This CDR3 has 16 residues. CDR3: CASSLRGQGAAEKLFF. The CDR3 nucleotides read TGCGCCAGCAGCTTGAGGGGACAGGGGGCCGCGGAAAAACTGTTTTTT.

The chain is built from TRBV4-3 and TRBJ2-7, with D maybe TRBD2 (6 bases). V lost 4 bases and J lost 1, with 8 bases in between. CDR3 length equals 13 residues. CDR1 is LGHNA, CDR2 YSLEER, per germline. CDR3 residues: CASSRGTSYEQYF. CDR3 nucleotides: TGCGCCAGCAGCCGAGGGACTTCCTACGAGCAGTACTTC.

This chain joins TRBV19 and TRBJ1-5; perhaps TRBD1 as D (5 bases). The CDR3 sequence is 14 residues long. CDR1 and CDR2 (germline): LNHDA, SQIVND (reference sequence). With 3 bases removed from V and 5 bases from J, the gap between germline ends came to 11 bases. The CDR3 reads CASSIWQGDQPQHF. Written as DNA, the CDR3 is TGTGCCAGTAGTATTTGGCAGGGCGATCAGCCCCAGCATTTT. Full variable domain (rest looked up from reference TRBV19 and TRBJ1-5): DGGITQSPKYLFRKEGQNVTLSCEQNLNHDAMYWYRQDPGQGLRLIYYSQIVNDFQKGDIAEGYSVSREKKESFPLTVTSAQKNPTAFYLCASSIWQGDQPQHFGDGTRLSIL.

The V and J genes are TRBV7-2 and TRBJ1-2; perhaps TRBD1 as D (5 bases). CDR1 and CDR2 from the germline V gene are SGHTA and FQGNSA. V was pared by 5 bases and J by 8 bases, with 15 bases between. The CDR3 totals 13 residues. The CDR3 here is CASSQTQGGGYTF. DNA of the CDR3: TGTGCCAGCAGCCAAACGCAGGGAGGAGGCTACACCTTC.

In DNA, the CDR3 is TGTGCCAGCAGCCCTCGGGACAGTAATAATTCACCCCTCCACTTT. As protein: CASSPRDSNNSPLHF. The chain is built from TRBV6-6 and TRBJ1-6, with 7 bases that match TRBD1. Per germline, CDR1 MNHNY and CDR2 SVGAGI (reference sequence). Trimming removed 6 bases from V and 5 bases from J; junction bases left unmatched: 7. The CDR3 is 15 residues long.

The chain carries TRBV2 and TRBJ2-3; 9 bases are shared with TRBD2. Germline V lookup: CDR1 SNHLY, CDR2 FYNNEI. CDR3 length equals 14 residues. With V trimmed by 4 bases and J by 9 bases, 8 bases remained unmatched. CDR3 region: CASSGLAGPITQYF. The DNA of the CDR3 is TGTGCCAGCAGTGGGCTAGCGGGGCCCATCACGCAGTATTTT.

The chain combines TRBV5-4 with TRBJ2-7; D is perhaps TRBD2 (6 bases). V was pared by 5 bases and J by 6 bases, with 12 bases between. Germline V gene sequence: CDR1 SGHNT, CDR2 YYREEE (reference sequence). The length of the CDR3 is 12 residues. In DNA, the CDR3 is TGTGCCAGCAGGTCGCGGGGATCCGAGCAGTACTTC. Protein: CASRSRGSEQYF.

The V call is TRBV19, the J call TRBJ1-2; perhaps TRBD1 as D (6 bases). V was clipped by 5 bases and J by 8 bases, with 18 bases between them. The CDR3 runs 14 residues. The germline CDR1 and CDR2 sequences are LNHDA and SQIVND (reference sequence). This CDR3 is CASSAAGQLGGYTF. CDR3 DNA sequence: TGTGCCAGTAGTGCGGCTGGACAGCTTGGGGGCTACACCTTC. Looking up the rest from reference TRBV19 and TRBJ1-2 gives the full variable domain: DGGITQSPKYLFRKEGQNVTLSCEQNLNHDAMYWYRQDPGQGLRLIYYSQIVNDFQKGDIAEGYSVSREKKESFPLTVTSAQKNPTAFYLCASSAAGQLGGYTFGSGTRLTVV.

V usage is TRBV29-1 and J usage is TRBJ1-4; 8 nucleotides match TRBD1. The CDR3 runs 12 residues. CDR1 is SQVTM, CDR2 ANQGSEA, per germline. V trimming: 7 bases; J trimming: 8 bases; junction bases outside the gene matches: 6. The CDR3 coding sequence is TGCAGCGCCGCAGGGGGCGACGAAAAACTGTTTTTT. It specifies CSAAGGDEKLFF.

The count of this clone is one. The rearrangement uses TRBV19 and TRBJ2-1, with 13 bases identical to TRBD2. Unmatched junction bases numbered 8, after V lost 7 bases and J lost 8 bases. Looked up from germline, CDR1 is LNHDA and CDR2 is SQIVND (reference sequence). This CDR3 spans 15 amino acids. DNA for the CDR3: TGTGCCAGTAATTCCGGACTAGCGGGAGCTGATGAGCAGTTCTTC. Translating it yields CASNSGLAGADEQFF.

J is TRBJ2-5 and V is TRBV7-3; a possible D gene is TRBD2 (7 bases). This CDR3 is built from 15 residues. Germline V gene lookup returns CDR1 SGHTA and CDR2 FQGTGA. Trimming took off 8 bases at V and 5 bases at J, with 21 bases between the two ends. CDR3 sequence (DNA): TGTGCCAGCCAAAAGTCGGGCAGGGGAGGGGAGACCCAGTACTTC. Amino acids: CASQKSGRGGETQYF.

V gene TRBV7-9 combines with J gene TRBJ2-3; D is perhaps TRBD2 (7 bases). The CDR3 totals 16 residues. CDR1 is SEHNR and CDR2 is FQNEAQ in the germline V gene (reference sequence). The V end lost 7 bases, the J end lost 0 bases, and 17 bases lay between the germline ends. The CDR3 DNA follows: TGTGCCAGCAACCTGGGGGGGGGCCCTAGCACAGATACGCAGTATTTT. Translated: CASNLGGGPSTDTQYF.

The chain joins TRBV27 to TRBJ2-1, with D possibly matching TRBD1 (5 bases). CDR1 is MNHEY and CDR2 is SMNVEV in the germline V gene (reference sequence). The germline V and J ends were trimmed by 6 bases and 6 bases, with 15 bases remaining between them. CDR3 length equals 14 residues. In DNA, the CDR3 is TGTGCCAGCAGCCCTAGAGCAGGGTTCAATGAGCAGTTCTTC. Translated, it gives CASSPRAGFNEQFF.

The rearrangement joins TRBV27 to TRBJ2-7, with D possibly TRBD1 on 6 matching bases. The germline CDR1 and CDR2 sequences are MNHEY and SMNVEV (reference sequence). CDR3 size: 13 residues. Trimming pared 3 bases from V and 5 bases from J, leaving 11 bases between. CDR3 DNA sequence: TGTGCCAGCAGTTTTACAAACAGGGACGAGCAGTACTTC. The encoded protein is CASSFTNRDEQYF.

The V gene is TRBV6-2 or TRBV6-3, the J gene TRBJ1-2; D gene ambiguous. The germline V gene has CDR1 MNHEY and CDR2 SVGEGT. CDR3 length: 13 amino acids. V lost 0 bases to trimming and J lost 6 bases, with 8 bases between them. The CDR3 DNA follows: TGTGCCAGCAGTTACTCGAGAGGGAATGGCTACACCTTC. It yields the protein CASSYSRGNGYTF.

The J gene is TRBJ2-7, the V gene TRBV6-2 or TRBV6-3; 9 bases fit TRBD1. This CDR3 contains 16 residues. Germline CDR1 MNHEY, CDR2 SVGEGT. Trimming took 6 bases from V and 2 from J; bases not matched to a gene: 11. The CDR3 reads CASSAFGTGRPYEQYF. The CDR3, as DNA: TGTGCCAGCAGCGCCTTCGGGACAGGGCGCCCCTACGAGCAGTACTTC.

This chain connects TRBV27 to TRBJ2-1; tentative D call: TRBD2 (5 bases). V lost 5 bases and J 9 bases, leaving 14 bases between the germline ends. CDR1 and CDR2 (germline): MNHEY, SMNVEV (reference sequence). The CDR3 spans 13 residues. CDR3 sequence: CASSQTGSGEQFF. In nucleotides, the CDR3 is TGTGCCAGCAGTCAAACGGGGTCGGGTGAGCAGTTCTTC.

The chain combines TRBV29-1 with TRBJ2-5; 8 positions match TRBD1. CDR1 is SQVTM and CDR2 is ANQGSEA in the germline V gene. V lost 5 bases to trimming and J lost 3 bases; unmatched junction nucleotides: 2. The CDR3 loop spans 12 amino acids. As DNA, the CDR3 is TGCAGCGTTACGACAGGGGAAGAGACCCAGTACTTC. As protein: CSVTTGEETQYF.

This chain links TRBV6-1 with TRBJ2-4; 8 nucleotides align to TRBD1. The CDR3 loop spans 19 amino acids. The J segment lost 4 bases and the V segment lost 0 bases, leaving 14 bases of the junction unmatched. Germline lookup yields CDR1 MNHNS and CDR2 SASEGT. The CDR3 region has the DNA TGTGCCAGCAGTGAAGCCGGCGGGGTCAGGGGGCCAGGGAAAAACATTCAGTACTTC. This encodes CASSEAGGVRGPGKNIQYF.

J is TRBJ2-7 and V is TRBV5-1; 9 bases fit TRBD1. Germline V gene data show CDR1 as SGHRS and CDR2 as YFSETQ. V was pared by 2 bases and J by 3 bases, with 6 bases of the junction left unmatched. CDR3 length: 15 residues. The CDR3 sequence is CASSFNRGPHYEQYF. CDR3 sequence (DNA): TGCGCCAGCAGCTTCAACAGGGGGCCGCACTACGAGCAGTACTTC.

This chain joins TRBV12-3 or TRBV12-4 and TRBJ1-2, with 7 positions matching TRBD1. This CDR3 comprises 13 residues. The J segment lost 8 bases and the V segment lost 5 bases, leaving 8 bases of the junction unmatched. CDR3: CASSEDRREGYTF. The CDR3 coding sequence is TGTGCCAGCAGTGAGGACAGGAGGGAGGGCTACACCTTC.

The genes are TRBV11-3 and TRBJ2-1; D might be TRBD2 (5 bases). The V gene lost 5 bases and the J gene lost 5 bases, with 16 bases spanning the gap. CDR1 is SGHNT and CDR2 is YENEEA in the germline V gene. The CDR3 sequence is 15 residues long. CDR3 nucleotides: TGTGCCAGCAGCCGAGGGTTTTTGGAAAACAATGAGCAGTTCTTC. Translating gives CASSRGFLENNEQFF.

This rearrangement joins TRBV28 to TRBJ2-7; perhaps TRBD1 as D (6 bases). V lost 6 bases, J lost 1 base, and 13 bases lay in between. CDR3 length: 14 residues. Germline-derived CDR1 and CDR2 are MDHEN and SYDVKM. The CDR3 sequence: CASRGRTASYEQYF. The CDR3 nucleotides read TGTGCCAGCAGGGGAAGGACAGCATCCTACGAGCAGTACTTC.

The V gene is TRBV19, the J gene TRBJ2-7; D is uncertain. Germline CDR1 and CDR2: LNHDA and SQIVND (reference sequence). The CDR3 contains 11 residues. V was clipped by 5 bases and J by 7 bases, with 9 bases between them. CDR3 protein: CASSDSREQYF. CDR3 nucleotides: TGTGCCAGTAGTGACTCTAGGGAGCAGTACTTC. The full variable domain, rest sourced from reference TRBV19 and TRBJ2-7, is DGGITQSPKYLFRKEGQNVTLSCEQNLNHDAMYWYRQDPGQGLRLIYYSQIVNDFQKGDIAEGYSVSREKKESFPLTVTSAQKNPTAFYLCASSDSREQYFGPGTRLTVT.

J is TRBJ1-2 and V is TRBV5-1; D might be TRBD1 (5 bases). This CDR3 region has 13 residues. Looked up from germline, CDR1 is SGHRS and CDR2 is YFSETQ. V lost 0 bases and J lost 4, with 7 bases in between. As DNA, the CDR3 is TGCGCCAGCAGCTTGGGACAGCTCTATGGCTACACCTTC. Translation gives CASSLGQLYGYTF.

This clone was observed once. The chain has TRBV20-1 and TRBJ2-7; D not certain. V lost 2 bases and J lost 1, with 3 bases in between. Germline V gene sequence: CDR1 DFQATT, CDR2 SNEGSKA (reference sequence). The CDR3 runs 11 residues. In DNA form, the CDR3 reads TGCAGTGCTAGACCTTCCTACGAGCAGTACTTC. Amino acid sequence: CSARPSYEQYF.

In DNA, the CDR3 is TGTGCCAGTATTCCCAGGGGGCGGAATGCGGCTGAAGCTTTCTTT. Its protein product is CASIPRGRNAAEAFF. The chain has TRBV19 and TRBJ1-1, with 8 bases fitting TRBD1. This CDR3 region has 15 residues. Germline CDR1 reads LNHDA; CDR2 reads SQIVND (reference sequence). The trim removed 7 bases at V and 6 bases at J, leaving 13 bases unmatched.

This chain connects TRBV4-3 to TRBJ2-1, with D possibly matching TRBD2 (5 bases). The germline V and J ends were trimmed by 0 bases and 0 bases, with 12 bases remaining between them. Germline V gives CDR1 LGHNA, CDR2 YSLEER. The CDR3 consists of 17 residues. CDR3 residues: CASSQDLRTFSYNEQFF. The CDR3 DNA reads TGCGCCAGCAGCCAAGATCTTAGGACTTTCTCCTACAATGAGCAGTTCTTC.